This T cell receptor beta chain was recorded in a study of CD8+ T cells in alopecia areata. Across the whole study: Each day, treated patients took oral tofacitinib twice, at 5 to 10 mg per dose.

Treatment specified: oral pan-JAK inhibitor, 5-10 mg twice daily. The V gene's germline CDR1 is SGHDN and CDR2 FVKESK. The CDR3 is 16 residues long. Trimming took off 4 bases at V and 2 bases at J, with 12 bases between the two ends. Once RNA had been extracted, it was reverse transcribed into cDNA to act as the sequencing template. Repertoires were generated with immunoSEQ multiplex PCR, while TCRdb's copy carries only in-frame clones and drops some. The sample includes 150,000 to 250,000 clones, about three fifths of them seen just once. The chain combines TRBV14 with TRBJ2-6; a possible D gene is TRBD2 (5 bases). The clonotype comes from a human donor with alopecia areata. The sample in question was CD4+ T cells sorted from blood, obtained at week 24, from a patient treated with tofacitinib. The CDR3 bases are TGTGCCAGCAGCCCGTTTAAGGGAGCTGGGGCCAACGTCCTGACTTTC. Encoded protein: CASSPFKGAGANVLTF.